These 10 T cell receptor beta chains were sequenced from one sample in a study of CD8 T cells in Susac syndrome. The RNA input was 0.5 to 1 ug, and it was reverse transcribed with random hexamers. One entry per CDR3 protein, called by TCRdb with MiXCR from the immunoSEQ multiplex PCR reads. The sample includes about 200,000 distinct CDR3 sequences, 93% of them seen just once. The specimen sequenced was CD4+ T cells from PBMCs. The receptors shown here come from a human donor in good health.

The CDR3 DNA sequence: TGTGCCAGCAGCCTATCAGGGGCCTATCAAGAGACCCAGTACTTC. As protein: CASSLSGAYQETQYF. The chain joins TRBV28 to TRBJ2-5; maybe TRBD1 (6 bases). The V gene lost 6 bases and the J gene lost 2 bases, with 16 bases spanning the gap. The V gene's germline CDR1 is MDHEN and CDR2 SYDVKM. The CDR3 length is 15 residues.

This clonotype has a single count. The chain carries TRBV28 and TRBJ2-7; D uncertain. Germline CDR1 MDHEN, CDR2 SYDVKM. This CDR3 is 12 amino acids long. The V end lost 5 bases, the J end lost 0 bases, and 5 bases lay between the germline ends. The CDR3 region is CASSRPSYEQYV. The CDR3 DNA is TGTGCCAGCAGTAGGCCCTCCTACGAGCAGTACGTC.

This chain connects TRBV20-1 to TRBJ1-2; 8 bases line up with TRBD1. Germline-derived CDR1 and CDR2 are DFQATT and SNEGSKA (reference sequence). The CDR3 sequence is 16 residues long. J gave up 6 bases and V 5 bases, and 17 bases lay outside the gene matches. The chain's CDR3 is CSAGPHTGGHRHGYTF. Here the CDR3 DNA reads TGCAGTGCTGGACCCCACACAGGGGGTCACCGCCATGGCTACACCTTC.

The chain couples TRBV2 to TRBJ1-6; TRBD1 matches 7 bases. V was pared by 10 bases and J by 7 bases, with 10 bases of the junction left unmatched. This CDR3 spans 14 amino acids. Germline-derived CDR1 and CDR2 are SNHLY and FYNNEI. The CDR3 DNA follows: TGTGCCACCACCAACAGGGGTCGGAATTCACCCCTCCACTTT. It specifies CATTNRGRNSPLHF.

The chain recombines TRBV29-1 with TRBJ1-4; D call uncertain. The CDR3 is 11 amino acids. V dropped 8 bases and J dropped 7 bases, with 11 bases sitting between them. CDR1 and CDR2 from the germline V gene are SQVTM and ANQGSEA. The CDR3 DNA sequence: TGCAGCACAAGACAATCTGAAAAACTGTTTTTT. Translating it yields CSTRQSEKLFF.

This clonotype was detected only a few times. The chain uses TRBV6-1 and TRBJ2-5, with D possibly matching TRBD2 (5 bases). In germline, CDR1 is MNHNS, CDR2 SASEGT. The germline V and J ends were trimmed by 6 bases and 5 bases, with 13 bases remaining between them. The CDR3 covers 13 residues. The CDR3 sequence: CASRDGVEETQYF. Here the CDR3 DNA reads TGTGCCAGCAGGGACGGGGTAGAGGAGACCCAGTACTTC.

The chain links TRBV9 to TRBJ2-1; the D gene is possibly TRBD1 (6 bases). This CDR3 spans 15 amino acids. The V and J ends lost 4 bases and 7 bases respectively, with 18 bases between them. Germline V gene lookup returns CDR1 SGDLS and CDR2 YYNGEE. CDR3 sequence reads: CASSPDWGRNNEQFF. The CDR3 DNA follows: TGTGCCAGCAGCCCCGACTGGGGGCGCAATAATGAGCAGTTCTTC.

The CDR3 protein is CSATEERRNYGYTF. CDR3 DNA sequence: TGCAGTGCTACCGAAGAGAGACGTAACTATGGCTACACCTTC. This sequence joins TRBV20-1 and TRBJ1-2, with unresolved D. This CDR3 contains 14 residues. Germline V gene sequence: CDR1 DFQATT, CDR2 SNEGSKA (reference sequence). Trimming removed 4 bases from V and 1 base from J, with 13 bases in between.

This chain uses TRBV7-9 with TRBJ2-3; D gene uncertain. CDR3 length equals 15 residues. V gave up 1 base and J gave up 0 bases, with 8 bases separating them. From germline, CDR1 is SEHNR and CDR2 FQNEAQ (reference sequence). The CDR3 DNA reads TGTGCCAGCAGCTTAGGAACGGTTAGCACAGATACGCAGTATTTT. It codes for CASSLGTVSTDTQYF.

V gene TRBV12-3 or TRBV12-4 combines with J gene TRBJ2-3, with D possibly TRBD1 on 7 matching bases. V was pared by 6 bases and J by 4 bases, with 20 bases between. This CDR3 is 16 amino acids long. The CDR3 loop is CASSGGGGVGPDTQYF. The CDR3 bases are TGTGCCAGCAGCGGAGGGGGCGGGGTAGGACCAGATACGCAGTATTTT.